This T cell receptor (beta chain) originates from a study of shared clonotypes between healthy human individuals. Study-level findings and limits: Memory subsets generally showed lower estimated richness than naive subsets. It was the non-shared clonotypes that had lower generation probabilities than clonotypes shared by all four donors.

A word on this clone: Its cognate antigen is unknown.

In the study's own analysis: In the immunoSEQ data, sequences were junction-only and lacked quality scores, so filtering differed. Only in-frame clones appear in the TCRdb table, and some are missing; sequencing was by immunoSEQ multiplex PCR. V, J and clone size reflect that table, while D and trimming were determined from the DNA. The sample carries fewer than 1.6 million clones, 98% to 99% recorded once. The CDR3 has 16 residues. The germline gives CDR1 KGHSH, CDR2 LQKENI. J lost 2 bases, V lost 1 base, and 4 bases had no gene match. The rearrangement joins TRBV18 to TRBJ2-1, with 8 positions matching TRBD1. The material sequenced was naive CD4+ T cells sorted from blood. Subset noted: CD45RA+ positively selected. The sequence came from a man aged 25-45 years in good health. DNA for the CDR3: TGTGCCAGCTCACCACTACAGGGGGGTACCTACAATGAGCAGTTCTTC. It translates to CASSPLQGGTYNEQFF.